These 11 T cell receptor beta chains share one sample of origin, sequenced in a study of patients and donors after allogeneic stem cell transplantation. TCRdb called the RT-PCR reads again in MiXCR, with one record for every CDR3 protein. This repertoire shows approximately 410,000 distinct CDR3 sequences, around 15% found once; its top ten account for about 7%. Sequenced input: blood, either unsorted or a sorted T cell fraction (not recorded which). The receptor set was obtained from a human donor who was either an allogeneic HSCT recipient or a stem cell or donor lymphocyte infusion donor (not recorded which). It is not recorded whose cells these are; they may come from a transplant donor.

This clonotype showed up just a few times. The chain recombines TRBV6-2 or TRBV6-3 with TRBJ1-5; D is unclear. V was pared by 5 bases and J by 4 bases, with 15 bases between. The CDR3 is 15 amino acids. Germline V gives CDR1 MNHEY, CDR2 SVGEGT. The CDR3 is CASSPWREGNQPQHF. The CDR3 region has the DNA TGTGCCAGCAGTCCCTGGAGGGAGGGAAATCAGCCCCAGCATTTT.

The sample holds a few counts of this clonotype. The V gene is TRBV7-2, the J gene TRBJ1-6; tentative D call: TRBD1 (5 bases). The V gene lost 1 base and the J gene lost 7 bases, with 11 bases spanning the gap. Germline-derived CDR1 and CDR2 are SGHTA and FQGNSA. This CDR3 is 15 amino acids long. CDR3 in amino acids: CASSLEVRANSPLHF. CDR3 DNA: TGTGCCAGCAGCTTAGAGGTCAGGGCGAATTCACCCCTCCACTTT.

This clonotype was detected only a few times. The V call is TRBV5-1, the J call TRBJ2-5; D possibly corresponds to TRBD1 (6 bases). Germline V gives CDR1 SGHRS, CDR2 YFSETQ. The CDR3 covers 14 residues. Trimming took off 0 bases at V and 4 bases at J, with 10 bases between the two ends. CDR3 sequence reads: CASSLGGPRETQYF. CDR3 coding DNA: TGCGCCAGCAGCTTGGGGGGGCCCCGAGAGACCCAGTACTTC.

This clonotype was seen more than once but under ten times. V gene TRBV5-1 combines with J gene TRBJ2-1; 7 nucleotides align to TRBD1. The germline V gene encodes CDR1 SGHRS and CDR2 YFSETQ. The CDR3 runs to 14 residues. The junction had 4 bases not matched to a gene; V was cut back by 4 bases and J by 3 bases. The chain's CDR3 is CASSPGQNYNEQFF. The CDR3 DNA reads TGCGCCAGCAGCCCGGGACAGAACTACAATGAGCAGTTCTTC.

This clonotype was observed at least ten times. This chain connects TRBV12-3 or TRBV12-4 to TRBJ2-1, with 12 bases fitting TRBD2. Trimming at V came to 5 bases and at J to 2 bases, leaving 4 bases not matched to a gene. The CDR3 totals 16 residues. The CDR3 DNA follows: TGTGCCAGCAGTCGTCTAGCGGGAGGGGCCTACAATGAGCAGTTCTTC. Translating it yields CASSRLAGGAYNEQFF.

This chain uses TRBV12-3 or TRBV12-4 with TRBJ2-1, with TRBD2 matching 11 bases. J gave up 7 bases and V 7 bases, and 6 bases lay outside the gene matches. There are 14 residues in the CDR3. The CDR3 coding sequence is TGTGCCAGCAAACTAGCGGGAGTAAGGAATGAGCAGTTCTTC. Its translation is CASKLAGVRNEQFF.

CDR3 residues: CASSYVAGSNEQFF. The DNA for the CDR3 is TGTGCCAGCAGTTACGTGGCGGGTAGCAATGAGCAGTTCTTC. The chain links TRBV6-2 or TRBV6-3 to TRBJ2-1; D possibly corresponds to TRBD2 (5 bases). The CDR3 spans 14 residues. The V and J ends lost 2 bases and 6 bases respectively, with 11 bases between them. Looked up from germline, CDR1 is MNHEY and CDR2 is SVGEGT.

This chain connects TRBV12-3 or TRBV12-4 to TRBJ2-5; 10 positions match TRBD1. The CDR3 loop spans 15 amino acids. J lost 5 bases, V lost 5 bases, and 8 bases had no gene match. CDR3: CASSVTGTGAETQYF. The CDR3 DNA reads as TGTGCCAGCAGTGTGACCGGGACAGGGGCTGAGACCCAGTACTTC.

This clonotype was seen a handful of times. This chain uses TRBV6-1 with TRBJ1-2; TRBD1 aligns across 10 bases. CDR1 MNHNS and CDR2 SASEGT come from the germline V gene. The CDR3 has 15 residues. J was trimmed by 4 bases and V by 5 bases; bases with no gene match: 7. In nucleotides, the CDR3 is TGTGCCAGCAGTAGGACAGGGGGTAATTCCTATGGCTACACCTTC. It encodes CASSRTGGNSYGYTF.

A few counts support this clonotype. This sequence joins TRBV19 and TRBJ2-1, with 7 bases matching TRBD2. CDR3 length: 16 residues. Germline V gives CDR1 LNHDA, CDR2 SQIVND (reference sequence). V dropped 3 bases and J dropped 7; count of bases not matched to a gene: 12. In nucleotides, the CDR3 is TGTGCCAGTAGTATTCGGCGGGAGAGGCTAGGGAATGAGCAGTTCTTC. Its translation is CASSIRRERLGNEQFF.

This clonotype was detected a few times. This rearrangement joins TRBV7-6 to TRBJ1-1; no reliable D call. CDR3 length: 15 residues. The V end lost 5 bases, the J end lost 0 bases, and 13 bases lay between the germline ends. Germline V gene data show CDR1 as SGHVS and CDR2 as FNYEAQ. CDR3 residues: CASSVGYGMNTEAFF. The CDR3 bases are TGTGCCAGCAGCGTTGGTTACGGGATGAACACTGAAGCTTTCTTT.